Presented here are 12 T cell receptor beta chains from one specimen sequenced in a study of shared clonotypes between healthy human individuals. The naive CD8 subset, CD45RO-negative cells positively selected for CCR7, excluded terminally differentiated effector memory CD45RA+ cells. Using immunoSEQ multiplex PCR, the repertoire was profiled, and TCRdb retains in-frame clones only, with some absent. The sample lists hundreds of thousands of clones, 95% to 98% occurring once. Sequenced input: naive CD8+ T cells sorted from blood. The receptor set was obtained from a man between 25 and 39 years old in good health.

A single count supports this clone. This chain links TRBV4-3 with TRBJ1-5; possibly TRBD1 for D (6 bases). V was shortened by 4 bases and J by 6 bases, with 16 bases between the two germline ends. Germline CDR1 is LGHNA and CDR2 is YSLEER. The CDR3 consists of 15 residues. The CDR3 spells CASSLFRGAGQPQHF. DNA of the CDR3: TGCGCCAGCAGCCTCTTTCGGGGGGCAGGTCAGCCCCAGCATTTT.

CDR3 in amino acids: CASSDKGYQPQHF. In DNA, the CDR3 is TGTGCCAGCAGTGATAAGGGGTATCAGCCCCAGCATTTT. V and J are TRBV6-1 and TRBJ1-5, with TRBD1 as a possible D gene (5 bases). V lost 3 bases to trimming and J lost 5 bases, with 8 bases between them. Germline V CDR1 and CDR2: MNHNS, SASEGT. CDR3 length: 13 amino acids.

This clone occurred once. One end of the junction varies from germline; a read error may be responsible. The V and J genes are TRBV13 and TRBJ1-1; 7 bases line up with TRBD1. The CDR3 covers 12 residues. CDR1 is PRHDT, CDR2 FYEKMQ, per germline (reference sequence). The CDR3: CASSLGGSEAFF. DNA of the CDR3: TGTGCCAGCAGCCTAGGGGGCTCGGAAGCTTTCTTT.

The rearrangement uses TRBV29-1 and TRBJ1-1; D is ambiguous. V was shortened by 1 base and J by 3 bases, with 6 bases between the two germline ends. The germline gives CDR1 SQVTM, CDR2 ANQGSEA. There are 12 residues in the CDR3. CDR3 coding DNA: TGCAGCGTTGAAGGGGAGGACACTGAAGCTTTCTTT. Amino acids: CSVEGEDTEAFF.

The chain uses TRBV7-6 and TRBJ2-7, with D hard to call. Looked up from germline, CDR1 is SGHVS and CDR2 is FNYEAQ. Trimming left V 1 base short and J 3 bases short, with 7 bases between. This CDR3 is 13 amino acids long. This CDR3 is CASSLGRLYEQYF. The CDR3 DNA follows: TGTGCCAGCAGCTTAGGCCGCCTCTACGAGCAGTACTTC.

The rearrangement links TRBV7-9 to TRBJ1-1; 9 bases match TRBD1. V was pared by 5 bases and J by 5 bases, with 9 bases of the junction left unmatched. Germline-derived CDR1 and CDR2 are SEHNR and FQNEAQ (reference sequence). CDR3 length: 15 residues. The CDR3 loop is CASSPKQGASTEAFF. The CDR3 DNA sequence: TGTGCCAGCAGCCCTAAACAGGGGGCCTCAACTGAAGCTTTCTTT.

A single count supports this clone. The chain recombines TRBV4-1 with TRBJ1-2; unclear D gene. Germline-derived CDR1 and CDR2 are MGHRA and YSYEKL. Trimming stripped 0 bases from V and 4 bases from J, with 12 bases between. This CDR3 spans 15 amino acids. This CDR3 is CASSQEGLKRYGYTF. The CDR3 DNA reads TGCGCCAGCAGCCAAGAAGGGTTGAAGCGCTATGGCTACACCTTC.

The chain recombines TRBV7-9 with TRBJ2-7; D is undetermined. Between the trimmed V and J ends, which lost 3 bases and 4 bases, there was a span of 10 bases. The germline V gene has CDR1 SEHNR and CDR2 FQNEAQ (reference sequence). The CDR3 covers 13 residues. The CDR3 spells CASSFAEFYEQYF. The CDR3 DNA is TGTGCCAGCAGCTTCGCAGAGTTTTACGAGCAGTACTTC. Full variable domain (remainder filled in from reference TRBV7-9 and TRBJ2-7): DTGVSQNPRHKITKRGQNVTFRCDPISEHNRLYWYRQTLGQGPEFLTYFQNEAQLEKSRLLSDRFSAERPKGSFSTLEIQRTEQGDSAMYLCASSFAEFYEQYFGPGTRLTVT.

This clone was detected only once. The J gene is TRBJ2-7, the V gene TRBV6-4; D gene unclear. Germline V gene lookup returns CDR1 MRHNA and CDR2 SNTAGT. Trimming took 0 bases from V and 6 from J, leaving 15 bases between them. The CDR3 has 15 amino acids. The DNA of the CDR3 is TGTGCCAGCAGTGACTCGATTGTCCCCAAGAGCGAGCAGTACTTC. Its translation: CASSDSIVPKSEQYF.

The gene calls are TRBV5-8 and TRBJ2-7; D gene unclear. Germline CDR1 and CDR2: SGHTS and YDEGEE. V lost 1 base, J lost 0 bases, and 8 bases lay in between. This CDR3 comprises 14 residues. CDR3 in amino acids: CASSLTDYSYEQYF. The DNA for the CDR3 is TGTGCCAGCAGCTTGACGGATTACTCCTACGAGCAGTACTTC. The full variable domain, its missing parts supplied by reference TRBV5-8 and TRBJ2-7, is EAGVTQSPTHLIKTRGQQATLRCSPISGHTSVYWYQQALGLGLQFLLWYDEGEERNRGNFPPRFSGRQFPNYSSELNVNALELEDSALYLCASSLTDYSYEQYFGPGTRLTVT.

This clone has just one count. The CDR3 region has the DNA TGTGCCAGCATCAGTTTCAACAACGAGCAGTACTTC. The encoded protein is CASISFNNEQYF. The chain employs TRBV27 and TRBJ2-7, with D uncertain. Between the trimmed V and J ends, which lost 7 bases and 5 bases, there was a span of 12 bases. Per germline, CDR1 MNHEY and CDR2 SMNVEV (reference sequence). CDR3 size: 12 residues.

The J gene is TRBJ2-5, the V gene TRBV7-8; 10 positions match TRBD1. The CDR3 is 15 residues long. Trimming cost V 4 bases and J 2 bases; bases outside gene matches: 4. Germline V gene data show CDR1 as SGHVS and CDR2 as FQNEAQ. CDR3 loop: CASSYRDRGQETQYF. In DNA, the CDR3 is TGTGCCAGCAGCTACCGGGACAGGGGACAAGAGACCCAGTACTTC.